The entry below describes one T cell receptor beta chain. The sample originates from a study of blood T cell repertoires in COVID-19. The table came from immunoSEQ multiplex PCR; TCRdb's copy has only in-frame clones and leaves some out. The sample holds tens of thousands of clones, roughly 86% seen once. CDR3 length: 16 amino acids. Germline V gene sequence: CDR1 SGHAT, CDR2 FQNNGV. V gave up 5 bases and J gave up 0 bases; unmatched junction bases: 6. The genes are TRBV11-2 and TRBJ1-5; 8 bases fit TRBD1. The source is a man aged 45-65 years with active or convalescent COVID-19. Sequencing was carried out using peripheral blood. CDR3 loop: CASSPGQDYSNQPQHF. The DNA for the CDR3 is TGTGCCAGCAGCCCGGGACAGGATTATAGCAATCAGCCCCAGCATTTT. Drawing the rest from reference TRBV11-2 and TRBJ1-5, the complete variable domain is EAGVAQSPRYKIIEKRQSVAFWCNPISGHATLYWYQQILGQGPKLLIQFQNNGVVDDSQLPKDRFSAERLKGVDSTLKIQPAKLEDSAVYLCASSPGQDYSNQPQHFGDGTRLSIL.